These T cell receptor beta chains were read from a single sample in a study of T cell responses to AZD1222 COVID-19 vaccine. Clones were sequenced by immunoSEQ multiplex PCR, and TCRdb holds only the in-frame ones, with some missing. The data show 250,000 to 300,000 clones, 90% to 95% seen once. The sequencing used peripheral blood, collected 28 days after the second AZD1222 dose. These receptor sequences come from an adult who received the AZD1222 COVID-19 vaccine. Each CDR3 is given with its conserved first and last residue. Each record gives: CDR3 length, V gene, clone size, J gene, D gene, CDR3 protein, CDR3 DNA. D genes are given only for firm matches. Some rows have no size entry. The others give once, few or many, or a class for an expanded clone.

CDR3 length: 18; V gene: TRBV21-1; clone size: NA; J gene: TRBJ2-5; D gene: NA; CDR3 protein: CASSNRDPSFRYQETQYF; CDR3 DNA: TGTGCCAGCAGCAACAGGGACCCATCCTTTCGGTACCAAGAGACCCAGTACTTC
CDR3 length: 15; V gene: TRBV6-5; clone size: once; J gene: TRBJ2-1; D gene: TRBD1; CDR3 protein: CASSLSRTGGNEQFF; CDR3 DNA: TGTGCCAGCAGTTTGTCGAGGACAGGGGGCAATGAGCAGTTCTTC
CDR3 length: 14; V gene: TRBV5-6; clone size: NA; J gene: TRBJ1-2; D gene: NA; CDR3 protein: CASSLEGSDYGYTF; CDR3 DNA: TGTGCCAGCAGCTTGGAGGGATCTGACTATGGCTACACCTTC
CDR3 length: 13; V gene: TRBV6-1; clone size: NA; J gene: TRBJ1-5; D gene: NA; CDR3 protein: CASSEALQGPGHF; CDR3 DNA: TGTGCCAGCAGTGAAGCGCTACAGGGCCCGGGGCATTTT
CDR3 length: 15; V gene: TRBV21-1; clone size: NA; J gene: TRBJ2-1; D gene: NA; CDR3 protein: CASSKERTGDNEQFF; CDR3 DNA: TGTGCCAGCAGCAAGGAACGGACAGGGGACAATGAGCAGTTCTTC
CDR3 length: 14; V gene: TRBV5-1; clone size: NA; J gene: TRBJ2-1; D gene: NA; CDR3 protein: CASSLAPSYNEQFF; CDR3 DNA: TGCGCCAGCAGCCTAGCGCCCTCCTACAATGAGCAGTTCTTC
CDR3 length: 14; V gene: TRBV5-4; clone size: NA; J gene: TRBJ1-3; D gene: NA; CDR3 protein: CASSLGSVGNTIYF; CDR3 DNA: TGTGCCAGCAGCTTGGGCAGCGTAGGAAACACCATATATTTT
CDR3 length: 14; V gene: TRBV9; clone size: NA; J gene: TRBJ2-7; D gene: NA; CDR3 protein: CASSVDPAGEEQYF; CDR3 DNA: TGTGCCAGCAGCGTAGACCCCGCAGGTGAAGAGCAGTACTTC
CDR3 length: 15; V gene: TRBV5-4; clone size: once; J gene: TRBJ2-3; D gene: TRBD2; CDR3 protein: CASSSGGLSTDTQYF; CDR3 DNA: TGTGCCAGCAGTTCGGGGGGATTGAGCACAGATACGCAGTATTTT
CDR3 length: 14; V gene: TRBV2; clone size: NA; J gene: TRBJ2-2; D gene: NA; CDR3 protein: CATLRRGNTGELFF; CDR3 DNA: TGTGCCACCCTGCGTCGGGGGAACACCGGGGAGCTGTTTTTT
CDR3 length: 16; V gene: TRBV6-2/TRBV6-3; clone size: few; J gene: TRBJ2-3; D gene: TRBD2; CDR3 protein: CASSYKAGEPTDTQYF; CDR3 DNA: TGTGCCAGCAGTTACAAAGCGGGAGAGCCTACAGATACGCAGTATTTT
CDR3 length: 14; V gene: TRBV6-1; clone size: NA; J gene: TRBJ1-5; D gene: NA; CDR3 protein: CASSEAGSNQPQHF; CDR3 DNA: TGTGCCAGCAGTGAAGCTGGGAGCAATCAGCCCCAGCATTTT
CDR3 length: 15; V gene: TRBV6-5; clone size: NA; J gene: TRBJ1-2; D gene: NA; CDR3 protein: CASSPTAATNYGYTF; CDR3 DNA: TGTGCCAGCAGTCCCACGGCAGCGACTAACTATGGCTACACCTTC
CDR3 length: 14; V gene: TRBV5-6; clone size: NA; J gene: TRBJ1-2; D gene: NA; CDR3 protein: CASSLDEGAGGYTF; CDR3 DNA: TGTGCCAGCAGCTTGGACGAGGGCGCCGGAGGCTACACCTTC
CDR3 length: 15; V gene: TRBV9; clone size: NA; J gene: TRBJ1-6; D gene: NA; CDR3 protein: CASSVDWGGNSPLHF; CDR3 DNA: TGTGCCAGCAGCGTAGATTGGGGGGGTAATTCACCCCTCCACTTT
CDR3 length: 14; V gene: TRBV4-2; clone size: NA; J gene: TRBJ1-6; D gene: NA; CDR3 protein: CASSQVGNDSPLHF; CDR3 DNA: TGTGCCAGCAGCCAAGTGGGAAACGATTCACCCCTCCACTTT
CDR3 length: 15; V gene: TRBV28; clone size: NA; J gene: TRBJ1-5; D gene: NA; CDR3 protein: CASSWGLGSNQPQHF; CDR3 DNA: TGTGCCAGCAGTTGGGGACTGGGAAGCAATCAGCCCCAGCATTTT
CDR3 length: 17; V gene: TRBV28; clone size: NA; J gene: TRBJ2-5; D gene: TRBD2; CDR3 protein: CASSFQASGRARKTQYF; CDR3 DNA: TGTGCCAGCAGTTTCCAAGCCAGCGGGAGGGCAAGGAAGACCCAGTACTTC
CDR3 length: 15; V gene: TRBV5-6; clone size: NA; J gene: TRBJ2-5; D gene: TRBD2; CDR3 protein: CASSLAGGPVGTQYF; CDR3 DNA: TGTGCCAGCAGCTTGGCGGGAGGGCCGGTAGGGACCCAGTACTTC
CDR3 length: 13; V gene: TRBV7-3; clone size: NA; J gene: TRBJ1-5; D gene: NA; CDR3 protein: CASSFAEGQPQHF; CDR3 DNA: TGTGCCAGCAGCTTTGCCGAAGGGCAGCCCCAGCATTTT
CDR3 length: 15; V gene: TRBV6-5; clone size: NA; J gene: TRBJ2-7; D gene: TRBD1; CDR3 protein: CASSYRDRGSYEQYF; CDR3 DNA: TGTGCCAGCAGTTACCGGGACAGGGGGAGCTACGAGCAGTACTTC
CDR3 length: 14; V gene: TRBV11-2; clone size: once; J gene: TRBJ2-5; D gene: TRBD2; CDR3 protein: CASSLGSGGETQYF; CDR3 DNA: TGTGCCAGCAGCTTAGGTTCCGGGGGGGAGACCCAGTACTTC
CDR3 length: 15; V gene: TRBV19; clone size: NA; J gene: TRBJ2-5; D gene: TRBD2; CDR3 protein: CASSLGLAAQETQYF; CDR3 DNA: TGTGCCAGTAGTTTAGGACTAGCGGCTCAAGAGACCCAGTACTTC
CDR3 length: 13; V gene: TRBV4-3; clone size: NA; J gene: TRBJ2-5; D gene: NA; CDR3 protein: CASSQVTQETQYF; CDR3 DNA: TGCGCCAGCAGCCAAGTAACACAAGAGACCCAGTACTTC
CDR3 length: 14; V gene: TRBV7-3; clone size: NA; J gene: TRBJ2-1; D gene: TRBD2; CDR3 protein: CASSERLAGDEQFF; CDR3 DNA: TGTGCCAGCAGTGAAAGACTAGCGGGAGATGAGCAGTTCTTC
CDR3 length: 13; V gene: TRBV6-1; clone size: NA; J gene: TRBJ1-2; D gene: NA; CDR3 protein: CASSEGRGYGYTF; CDR3 DNA: TGTGCCAGCAGTGAGGGCAGGGGATATGGCTACACCTTC
CDR3 length: 15; V gene: TRBV6-6; clone size: once; J gene: TRBJ2-2; D gene: NA; CDR3 protein: CASSYSNSRVGELFF; CDR3 DNA: TGTGCCAGCAGTTACTCGAATTCCCGGGTCGGGGAGCTGTTTTTT
CDR3 length: 16; V gene: TRBV3-1/TRBV3-2; clone size: NA; J gene: TRBJ2-5; D gene: TRBD2; CDR3 protein: CASSQTSGIGGETQYF; CDR3 DNA: TGTGCCAGCAGCCAAACTAGCGGGATAGGAGGAGAGACCCAGTACTTC
CDR3 length: 13; V gene: TRBV2; clone size: NA; J gene: TRBJ2-7; D gene: NA; CDR3 protein: CASSTGSSYEQYF; CDR3 DNA: TGTGCCAGCAGCACCGGGTCTTCCTACGAGCAGTACTTC
CDR3 length: 14; V gene: TRBV19; clone size: NA; J gene: TRBJ2-2; D gene: NA; CDR3 protein: CASSWGKGTGELFF; CDR3 DNA: TGTGCCAGTAGTTGGGGGAAAGGGACCGGGGAGCTGTTTTTT
CDR3 length: 14; V gene: TRBV2; clone size: NA; J gene: TRBJ1-2; D gene: NA; CDR3 protein: CASTDLTGRLGYTF; CDR3 DNA: TGTGCCAGCACCGACCTGACAGGCAGACTGGGCTACACCTTC
CDR3 length: 17; V gene: TRBV6-1; clone size: NA; J gene: TRBJ2-1; D gene: NA; CDR3 protein: CASSEPAEGAWWDEQFF; CDR3 DNA: TGTGCCAGCAGTGAACCTGCAGAAGGGGCATGGTGGGATGAGCAGTTCTTC
CDR3 length: 14; V gene: TRBV5-1; clone size: once; J gene: TRBJ2-2; D gene: NA; CDR3 protein: CASSGQGNTGELFF; CDR3 DNA: TGCGCCAGCAGCGGGCAGGGTAACACCGGGGAGCTGTTTTTT
CDR3 length: 14; V gene: TRBV5-5; clone size: once; J gene: TRBJ2-2; D gene: NA; CDR3 protein: CASSTGSYTGELFF; CDR3 DNA: TGTGCCAGCAGCACGGGGAGCTACACCGGGGAGCTGTTTTTT
CDR3 length: 13; V gene: TRBV18; clone size: NA; J gene: TRBJ1-6; D gene: NA; CDR3 protein: CASSPTTDSPLHF; CDR3 DNA: TGTGCCAGCTCCCCCACCACCGATTCACCCCTCCACTTT
CDR3 length: 15; V gene: TRBV19; clone size: NA; J gene: TRBJ1-2; D gene: TRBD1; CDR3 protein: CASTGGGLANYGYTF; CDR3 DNA: TGTGCCAGCACAGGGGGAGGCCTCGCTAACTATGGCTACACCTTC
CDR3 length: 13; V gene: TRBV2; clone size: once; J gene: TRBJ1-3; D gene: NA; CDR3 protein: CASSADSGNTIYF; CDR3 DNA: TGTGCCAGCAGTGCGGACTCTGGAAACACCATATATTTT
CDR3 length: 15; V gene: TRBV27; clone size: NA; J gene: TRBJ1-3; D gene: NA; CDR3 protein: CASTTLPISGNTIYF; CDR3 DNA: TGTGCCAGCACGACCCTGCCCATCTCTGGAAACACCATATATTTT
CDR3 length: 14; V gene: TRBV5-6; clone size: NA; J gene: TRBJ2-5; D gene: NA; CDR3 protein: CASSSTGWRETQYF; CDR3 DNA: TGTGCCAGCAGCTCTACAGGTTGGCGGGAGACCCAGTACTTC
CDR3 length: 16; V gene: TRBV19; clone size: NA; J gene: TRBJ2-4; D gene: TRBD1; CDR3 protein: CASSIRSGTGGGIQYF; CDR3 DNA: TGTGCCAGTAGTATAAGGTCTGGGACAGGGGGCGGCATTCAGTACTTC
CDR3 length: 13; V gene: TRBV27; clone size: NA; J gene: TRBJ2-7; D gene: NA; CDR3 protein: CASRGRGAYEQYF; CDR3 DNA: TGTGCCAGCAGGGGCAGGGGGGCCTACGAGCAGTACTTC
CDR3 length: 14; V gene: TRBV2; clone size: NA; J gene: TRBJ1-2; D gene: TRBD1; CDR3 protein: CASRGEQGARGYTF; CDR3 DNA: TGTGCCAGCAGGGGGGAACAGGGGGCGCGCGGCTACACCTTC
CDR3 length: 14; V gene: TRBV18; clone size: NA; J gene: TRBJ1-2; D gene: TRBD1; CDR3 protein: CASSPPGGYYGYTF; CDR3 DNA: TGTGCCAGCTCACCCCCAGGGGGCTACTATGGCTACACCTTC
CDR3 length: 13; V gene: TRBV9; clone size: NA; J gene: TRBJ2-2; D gene: NA; CDR3 protein: CASSPSRAGELFF; CDR3 DNA: TGTGCCAGCAGCCCATCCCGAGCCGGGGAGCTGTTTTTT
CDR3 length: 12; V gene: TRBV2; clone size: NA; J gene: TRBJ2-3; D gene: NA; CDR3 protein: CASSSLGDTQYF; CDR3 DNA: TGTGCCAGCAGTTCACTCGGAGATACGCAGTATTTT
CDR3 length: 13; V gene: TRBV12-3/TRBV12-4; clone size: NA; J gene: TRBJ1-1; D gene: NA; CDR3 protein: CASSSGRYTEAFF; CDR3 DNA: TGTGCCAGCAGTTCGGGACGGTACACTGAAGCTTTCTTT
CDR3 length: 15; V gene: TRBV13; clone size: NA; J gene: TRBJ1-4; D gene: TRBD1; CDR3 protein: CASSPRTGTDEKLFF; CDR3 DNA: TGTGCCAGCAGCCCCCGGACAGGAACCGATGAAAAACTGTTTTTT
CDR3 length: 13; V gene: TRBV11-1; clone size: NA; J gene: TRBJ1-4; D gene: NA; CDR3 protein: CASSFDQGSKLFF; CDR3 DNA: TGTGCCAGCAGCTTCGACCAGGGGTCAAAACTGTTTTTT
CDR3 length: 13; V gene: TRBV3-1/TRBV3-2; clone size: NA; J gene: TRBJ1-2; D gene: NA; CDR3 protein: CASSLGANYGYTF; CDR3 DNA: TGTGCCAGCAGCCTAGGGGCTAACTATGGCTACACCTTC
CDR3 length: 12; V gene: TRBV14; clone size: NA; J gene: TRBJ2-2; D gene: NA; CDR3 protein: CASSQPPGELFF; CDR3 DNA: TGTGCCAGCAGCCAGCCTCCCGGGGAGCTGTTTTTT
CDR3 length: 13; V gene: TRBV29-1; clone size: once; J gene: TRBJ2-7; D gene: TRBD2; CDR3 protein: CSVANSGSGEQYF; CDR3 DNA: TGCAGCGTAGCCAATAGCGGGAGTGGCGAGCAGTACTTC
CDR3 length: 14; V gene: TRBV10-3; clone size: NA; J gene: TRBJ2-2; D gene: NA; CDR3 protein: CAISKTGEGGELFF; CDR3 DNA: TGTGCCATCAGCAAGACAGGGGAGGGCGGGGAGCTGTTTTTT
CDR3 length: 20; V gene: TRBV21-1; clone size: NA; J gene: TRBJ1-5; D gene: NA; CDR3 protein: CASTRSLGPGREGLDQPQHF; CDR3 DNA: TGTGCCAGCACTAGGTCCCTGGGCCCCGGGCGGGAGGGATTGGATCAGCCCCAGCATTTT
CDR3 length: 18; V gene: TRBV28; clone size: NA; J gene: TRBJ1-3; D gene: NA; CDR3 protein: CASTLGIWGPLSGNTIYF; CDR3 DNA: TGTGCCAGCACTCTAGGGATTTGGGGCCCCCTCTCTGGAAACACCATATATTTT